The clone carrying this T cell receptor (beta chain) was counted a few times. In TCRdb, the 5' RACE reads were re-called with MiXCR into one record per CDR3 protein. Seen here are 300,000 or so distinct CDR3 sequences, around 13% observed once, and the top ten hold about 0.54%. This record comes from a study of T cells after yellow fever vaccination. Germline lookup yields CDR1 SGHTA and CDR2 FQGNSA. Trimming removed 3 bases at V and 5 bases at J, with 16 bases between. This CDR3 is built from 15 residues. The TCR originated in a man aged 30 to 39 who received the YFV17D yellow fever vaccine. V usage is TRBV7-2 and J usage is TRBJ2-5, with D unclear. The sample consisted of CD4+ T cells sorted from PBMCs, taken 45 days after the yellow fever booster vaccination. CDR3 amino acids: CASSFRPLVRETQYF. CDR3 sequence (DNA): TGTGCCAGCAGCTTCAGACCCCTGGTACGGGAGACCCAGTACTTC.